These 21 T cell receptor beta chains came from one sample sequenced in a study of blood T cell repertoires in COVID-19 (dated by TCRdb to about 2020). Library generation was performed with the immunoSEQ multiplex PCR assay. The immuneACCESS repertoire file appears here via TCRdb, limited to in-frame rearrangements. These files lack a portion of the clones; in checked studies, under half of the deficit traces to unresolved V genes, and the cause of the others is not known. A total of some 80,000 clones appear in this sample, around 84% of them only once. The ten largest clones take up about a fifth of the sample. Sequencing was done on a sample of peripheral blood. The receptors derive from a woman of 80 years or more in a cohort sampled during active or convalescent COVID-19.

V gene TRBV27 combines with J gene TRBJ2-4, with TRBD2 matching over 7 bases. The CDR3 sequence is 15 residues long. CDR1 and CDR2 (germline): MNHEY, SMNVEV (reference sequence). J gave up 3 bases and V 7 bases, and 9 bases lay outside the gene matches. The CDR3 protein is CASMGGGLGKNIQYF. CDR3 in DNA: TGTGCCAGCATGGGGGGAGGGCTGGGCAAAAACATTCAGTACTTC.

The chain uses TRBV2 and TRBJ1-3, with 8 positions matching TRBD1. The ends lost 4 bases at V and 1 base at J; junction bases unmatched: 0. Germline loops: CDR1 SNHLY, CDR2 FYNNEI. This CDR3 comprises 14 residues. In DNA form, the CDR3 reads TGTGCCAGCAGTGGACAGGGGTCTGGAAACACCATATATTTT. Protein product: CASSGQGSGNTIYF.

This chain uses TRBV3-1 (or the pseudogene TRBV3-2) with TRBJ1-3, with D unclear. The V gene lost 8 bases and the J gene lost 3 bases, with 5 bases spanning the gap. This CDR3 comprises 11 residues. Germline CDR1 reads LGHDT; CDR2 reads YNNKEL (reference sequence). The CDR3 sequence is CASSHGNTIYF. The CDR3 DNA reads TGTGCCAGCTCCCATGGAAACACCATATATTTT.

This clone was observed a handful of times. V is TRBV11-3 and J is TRBJ2-7, with D tentatively TRBD1 (6 bases). CDR3 length equals 13 residues. The V end lost 0 bases, the J end lost 7 bases, and 10 bases lay between the germline ends. CDR1 and CDR2 (germline): SGHNT, YENEEA. Written as DNA, the CDR3 is TGTGCCAGCAGCTTAGAGGGGGCGCGTGAGCAGTACTTC. Translation gives CASSLEGAREQYF.

The chain employs TRBV28 and TRBJ1-3, with 8 bases identical to TRBD1. CDR1 is MDHEN, CDR2 SYDVKM, per germline. The V segment lost 5 bases and the J segment 1 base; nucleotides outside the gene matches: 1. The CDR3 has 14 amino acids. This CDR3 reads CASSHRGSGNTIYF. The CDR3 bases are TGTGCCAGCAGTCACAGGGGGTCTGGAAACACCATATATTTT. Combining the CDR3 with reference TRBV28 and TRBJ1-3 gives the whole variable domain DVKVTQSSRYLVKRTGEKVFLECVQDMDHENMFWYRQDPGLGLRLIYFSYDVKMKEKGDIPEGYSVSREKKERFSLILESASTNQTSMYLCASSHRGSGNTIYFGEGSWLTVV.

The chain recombines TRBV11-2 with TRBJ2-7, with D possibly TRBD2 on 6 matching bases. The germline CDR1 and CDR2 sequences are SGHAT and FQNNGV. This CDR3 has 14 amino acids. V gave up 8 bases and J gave up 2 bases, with 16 bases separating them. The CDR3 nucleotides read TGTGCCAGCCGCTCGGGTCCGGGGGCCTACGAGCAGTACTTC. Its translation: CASRSGPGAYEQYF.

The chain is built from TRBV9 and TRBJ2-7, with D perhaps matching TRBD1 (6 bases). The germline V gene encodes CDR1 SGDLS and CDR2 YYNGEE. V lost 3 bases and J 7 bases, leaving 14 bases between the germline ends. The CDR3 runs to 13 residues. CDR3 amino acids: CASSAIQGVEQYF. CDR3 DNA: TGTGCCAGCAGCGCCATACAGGGTGTAGAGCAGTACTTC.

V and J are TRBV18 and TRBJ1-1; 8 nucleotides agree with TRBD1. Germline CDR1 is KGHSH and CDR2 is LQKENI. J lost 3 bases, V lost 5 bases, and 2 bases had no gene match. CDR3 size: 13 residues. The CDR3: CASSSDRDTEAFF. DNA for the CDR3: TGTGCCAGCTCATCGGACAGGGACACTGAAGCTTTCTTT.

In this sample, this clone turned up many times. V usage is TRBV19 and J usage is TRBJ2-2; no clear D gene. The CDR3 is made up of 18 amino acids. The V gene's germline CDR1 is LNHDA and CDR2 SQIVND (reference sequence). V shed 1 base and J shed 0 bases, with 15 bases lying between them. CDR3 DNA: TGTGCCAGTAGTATAGCACACCTTCTCTCCTCGAACACCGGGGAGCTGTTTTTT. This sequence encodes CASSIAHLLSSNTGELFF. Variable domain in full (rest from reference TRBV19 and TRBJ2-2): DGGITQSPKYLFRKEGQNVTLSCEQNLNHDAMYWYRQDPGQGLRLIYYSQIVNDFQKGDIAEGYSVSREKKESFPLTVTSAQKNPTAFYLCASSIAHLLSSNTGELFFGEGSRLTVL.

V and J are TRBV2 and TRBJ1-3, with unresolved D. V dropped 5 bases and J dropped 0 bases, with 5 bases sitting between them. This CDR3 comprises 13 residues. Germline V gene lookup returns CDR1 SNHLY and CDR2 FYNNEI. CDR3 protein: CASSRDSGNTIYF. The CDR3 DNA is TGTGCCAGCAGTCGGGACTCTGGAAACACCATATATTTT.

The chain is built from TRBV3-1 (or the pseudogene TRBV3-2) and TRBJ1-1; TRBD1 matches 9 bases. The CDR3 has 16 amino acids. Looked up from germline, CDR1 is LGHDT and CDR2 is YNNKEL (reference sequence). J was trimmed by 1 base and V by 4 bases; bases with no gene match: 7. The CDR3 protein is CASSPRGQGKNTEAFF. The CDR3 nucleotides are TGTGCCAGCAGCCCCAGGGGACAGGGAAAGAACACTGAAGCTTTCTTT.

The J gene is TRBJ1-1, the V gene TRBV20-1, with D unclear. CDR1 is DFQATT, CDR2 SNEGSKA, per germline (reference sequence). V lost 5 bases to trimming and J lost 1 base, with 5 bases between them. The CDR3 covers 11 residues. CDR3 coding DNA: TGCAGTGCTTCCTCGAACACTGAAGCTTTCTTT. Translated: CSASSNTEAFF.

This sequence joins TRBV21-1 and TRBJ1-3. TRBV21-1 is shown as a pseudogene. The CDR3 sequence is 15 residues long. The CDR3 sequence: CASSKAGGAGNTIYF. Written as DNA, the CDR3 is TGTGCCAGCAGCAAAGCGGGAGGAGCTGGAAACACCATATATTTT.

This clone was recorded a few times. The rearrangement uses TRBV10-1 and TRBJ2-1, with 7 bases that match TRBD2. Germline V lookup: CDR1 WNHNN, CDR2 SYGVQD (reference sequence). Losses at the gene ends were 2 bases for V and 5 bases for J; bases not matched to a gene: 6. The CDR3 sequence is 15 residues long. The CDR3 sequence is CASSEVWLADNEQFF. CDR3 DNA sequence: TGCGCCAGCAGTGAGGTGTGGCTAGCGGACAATGAGCAGTTCTTC.

The chain joins TRBV18 to TRBJ2-5, with D possibly matching TRBD1 (6 bases). Germline V gene sequence: CDR1 KGHSH, CDR2 LQKENI. Trimming cost V 1 base and J 5 bases, with 14 bases left between them. The CDR3 totals 15 residues. CDR3 amino acids: CASSPLTGSEETQYF. The CDR3 DNA is TGTGCCAGCTCACCACTGACAGGCTCCGAGGAGACCCAGTACTTC.

CDR3 sequence: CASSFSPVIAGEGRDTQYF. DNA of the CDR3: TGTGCCAGCAGCTTTAGTCCGGTGATAGCGGGAGAGGGGAGGGATACGCAGTATTTT. V is TRBV11-2 and J is TRBJ2-3; 9 bases match TRBD2. CDR3 length: 19 residues. The trim removed 3 bases at V and 6 bases at J, leaving 19 bases unmatched. Germline V CDR1 and CDR2: SGHAT, FQNNGV.

The gene calls are TRBV5-6 and TRBJ2-2, with TRBD2 as a possible D gene (7 bases). The CDR3 length is 15 residues. V was trimmed by 6 bases and J by 0 bases, leaving 12 bases between them. The germline CDR1 and CDR2 sequences are SGHDT and YYEEEE. The CDR3 bases are TGTGCCAGCAAGTGGGGGGGCCCGAACACCGGGGAGCTGTTTTTT. Residues: CASKWGGPNTGELFF. Complete variable domain (other parts from reference TRBV5-6 and TRBJ2-2): DAGVTQSPTHLIKTRGQQVTLRCSPKSGHDTVSWYQQALGQGPQFIFQYYEEEERQRGNFPDRFSGHQFPNYSSELNVNALLLGDSALYLCASKWGGPNTGELFFGEGSRLTVL.

The sample holds one count of this clone. This chain joins TRBV28 and TRBJ2-7; 9 bases align to TRBD2. The V gene end was trimmed by 3 bases and the J gene end by 5 bases; junction bases not matched to a gene: 8. CDR3 length equals 15 residues. From germline, CDR1 is MDHEN and CDR2 SYDVKM. The CDR3 is CASSFGLAGRNEQYF. The CDR3 nucleotides read TGTGCCAGCAGTTTCGGGCTAGCGGGACGCAACGAGCAGTACTTC.

The chain combines TRBV5-1 with TRBJ2-3; D perhaps matches TRBD1 (7 bases). V lost 4 bases, J lost 0 bases, and 15 bases lay in between. The CDR3 is 16 amino acids. Per germline, CDR1 SGHRS and CDR2 YFSETQ. CDR3 sequence reads: CASSPGGSGSTDTQYF. DNA for the CDR3: TGCGCCAGCAGCCCAGGGGGTAGCGGTAGCACAGATACGCAGTATTTT. Complete variable domain (other parts from reference TRBV5-1 and TRBJ2-3): KAGVTQTPRYLIKTRGQQVTLSCSPISGHRSVSWYQQTPGQGLQFLFEYFSETQRNKGNFPGRFSGRQFSNSRSEMNVSTLELGDSALYLCASSPGGSGSTDTQYFGPGTRLTVL.

This chain links TRBV19 with TRBJ1-5; D might be TRBD1 (6 bases). CDR3 length equals 17 residues. With 3 bases removed from V and 4 bases from J, the gap between germline ends came to 19 bases. The germline V gene encodes CDR1 LNHDA and CDR2 SQIVND (reference sequence). The CDR3 DNA sequence: TGTGCCAGTAGTATGGGGATAAGGACAGTCTCAAATCAGCCCCAGCATTTT. It is translated as CASSMGIRTVSNQPQHF.

V usage is TRBV11-2 and J usage is TRBJ1-1, with D possibly being TRBD1 (5 bases). The CDR3 runs to 14 residues. The V and J ends lost 5 bases and 1 base respectively, with 11 bases between them. In germline, CDR1 is SGHAT, CDR2 FQNNGV. The CDR3 bases are TGTGCCAGCAGCCTCGGGGGTGGGAACACTGAAGCTTTCTTT. Encoded protein: CASSLGGGNTEAFF.